What follows describes a single T cell receptor (beta chain). This CDR3 contains 16 residues. V dropped 5 bases and J dropped 5; count of bases not matched to a gene: 8. CDR1 and CDR2 from the germline V gene are SGHAT and FQDESV (reference sequence). Measured with immunoSEQ multiplex PCR; TCRdb has only the in-frame clones, and not every one. The table records roughly 22,000 clones, roughly 92% of them present only once. This sample was included in a study of T cell changes during pregnancy in multiple sclerosis. This receptor was obtained from a female donor in good health, enrolled as a control in a pregnancy study. Here the sequenced sample was CD4+ T cells from peripheral blood mononuclear cells, taken after pregnancy. The gene calls are TRBV11-1 and TRBJ2-3; 12 positions match TRBD2. The CDR3 sequence is CASSPGTSGRRDTQYF. CDR3 DNA: TGTGCCAGCAGCCCTGGGACTAGCGGGCGGAGAGATACGCAGTATTTT.